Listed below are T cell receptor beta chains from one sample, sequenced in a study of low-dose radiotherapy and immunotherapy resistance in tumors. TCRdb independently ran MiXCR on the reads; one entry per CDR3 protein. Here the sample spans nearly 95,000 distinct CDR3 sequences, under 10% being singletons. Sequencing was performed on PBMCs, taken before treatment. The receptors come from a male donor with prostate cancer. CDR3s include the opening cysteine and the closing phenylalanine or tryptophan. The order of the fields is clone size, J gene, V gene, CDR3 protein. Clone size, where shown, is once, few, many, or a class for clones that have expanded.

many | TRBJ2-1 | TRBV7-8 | CASSWGLAGAAPYNEQFF
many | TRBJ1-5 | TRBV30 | CAWSVLTGDNQPQHF
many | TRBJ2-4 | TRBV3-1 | CASSPRTGLNIQYF
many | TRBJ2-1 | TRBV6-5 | CASSPTGTGVNEQFF
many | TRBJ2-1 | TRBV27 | CATNREVGNEQFF
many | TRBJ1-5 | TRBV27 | CASSPRGLGSNQPQHF
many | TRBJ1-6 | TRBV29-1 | CSVQTQGGDSPLHF
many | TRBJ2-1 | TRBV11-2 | CASSVDWNNEQFF
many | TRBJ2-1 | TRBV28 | CASRRDRGDYNEQFF
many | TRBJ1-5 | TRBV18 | CASSPDRINQPQHF
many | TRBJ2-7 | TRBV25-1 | CASSAGAGGLGYEQYF
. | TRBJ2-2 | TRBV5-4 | CASSLGLAEYTGELFFF
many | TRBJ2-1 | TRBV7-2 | CASSSSGTVKYNEQFF
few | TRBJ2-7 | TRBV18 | CASSPGQLKNNEQYF
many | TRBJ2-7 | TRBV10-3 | CAISEPAPYEQYF
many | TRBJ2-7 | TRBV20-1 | CSARQTTEQYF
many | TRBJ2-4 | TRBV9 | CASSDPRGLAGGPPIF
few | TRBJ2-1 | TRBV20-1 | CSARGGLAGGGNEQFF
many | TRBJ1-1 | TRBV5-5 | CASSLPWRGMNTEAFF
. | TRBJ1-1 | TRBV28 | CASSDVQGFEAFF
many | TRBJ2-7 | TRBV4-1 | CASSQASGVIYEQYF
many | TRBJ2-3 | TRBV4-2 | CASSQDGQFTDTQYF
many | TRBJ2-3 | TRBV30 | CAWSVGSGRARADTQYF
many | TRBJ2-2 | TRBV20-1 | CSAREGGRMTGELFF
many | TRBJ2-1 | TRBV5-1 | CASGTSGSSYNEQFF
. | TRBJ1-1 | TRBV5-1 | CASSLASMNTEAFF
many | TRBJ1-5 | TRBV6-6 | CASSYEVGGAYDQPQHF
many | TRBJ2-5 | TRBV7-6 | CASTRGRFIQETQYF
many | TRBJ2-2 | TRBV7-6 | CASSSGSTSSGELFF
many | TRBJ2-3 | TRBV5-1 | CASSPWTSGRSTDTQYF
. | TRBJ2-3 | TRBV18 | CASSPRADTQYF
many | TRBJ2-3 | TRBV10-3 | CAISEGRFLGQDTQYF
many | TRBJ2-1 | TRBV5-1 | CASSSGIGPYNEQFF
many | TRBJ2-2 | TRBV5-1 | CASSFSGVGTGELFF
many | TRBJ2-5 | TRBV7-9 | CASSLAGRLQETQYF
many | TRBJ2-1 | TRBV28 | CASSPGLLYNEQFF
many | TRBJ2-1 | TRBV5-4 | CASSSGTSSNEQFF
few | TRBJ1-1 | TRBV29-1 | CSVAAARTENTEAFF
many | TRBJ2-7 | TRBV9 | CASSAGLNYEQYF
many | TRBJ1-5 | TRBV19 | CASRTFPGQGNQPQHF
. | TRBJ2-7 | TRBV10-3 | CAISESREQYF
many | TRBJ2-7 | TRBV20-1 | CSAMGQGEYEQYF
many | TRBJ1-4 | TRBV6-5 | CASRRTGQGTNEKLFF
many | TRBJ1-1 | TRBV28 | CASSPPGGNTEAFF
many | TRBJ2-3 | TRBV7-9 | CASSFTGGTSPDTQYF
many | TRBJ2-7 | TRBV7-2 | CASSLDRGPSYEQYF
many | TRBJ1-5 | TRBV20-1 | CSASERNQPQHF
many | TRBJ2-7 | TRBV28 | CASSFPARGARSYEQYF
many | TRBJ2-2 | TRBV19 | CASNTGTGAPGELFF
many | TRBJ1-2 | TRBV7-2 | CASSLRVDYTF
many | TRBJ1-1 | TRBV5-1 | CASGITGGVGEAFF
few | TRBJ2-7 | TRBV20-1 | CSARSSGSLNEQYF
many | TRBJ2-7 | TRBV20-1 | CSASSGSSYEQYF
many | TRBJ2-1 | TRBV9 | CASSVVGAIYNEQFF
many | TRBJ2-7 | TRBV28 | CASSENPGWWYF
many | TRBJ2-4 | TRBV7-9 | CASRPETGAQNIQYF
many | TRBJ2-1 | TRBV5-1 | CASSSGTGQEQFF
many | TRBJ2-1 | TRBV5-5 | CASSSTLRDRAYGSSYNEQFF
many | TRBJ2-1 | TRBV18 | CASSTSEGVRNEQFF
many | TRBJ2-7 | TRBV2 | CASSEQGSSYEQYF